Shown below are 3 T cell receptor beta chains from a single sample sequenced in a study of cytomegalovirus exposure and HLA in healthy donors. With 60 Vbeta and 13 Jbeta primers, the PCR was carried out. Method: immunoSEQ multiplex PCR; TCRdb's copy keeps in-frame clones and lacks some. The sample contains roughly 100,000 clones, roughly 80% of which appear only once. The sample was PBMCs. The receptors derive from a man aged 35-49 years in good health and CMV-seronegative.

The gene calls are TRBV7-2 and TRBJ1-6, with 7 bases matching TRBD1. Germline V lookup: CDR1 SGHTA, CDR2 FQGNSA. This CDR3 spans 15 amino acids. With 1 base clipped from V and 9 bases from J, the junction kept 6 bases outside the gene matches. The CDR3 reads CASSLEDRVASPLHF. CDR3 DNA sequence: TGTGCCAGCAGCTTAGAAGACAGGGTGGCTTCACCCCTCCACTTT.

The V and J genes are TRBV13 and TRBJ2-3; D might be TRBD2 (6 bases). This CDR3 region has 16 residues. V was clipped by 2 bases and J by 0 bases, with 12 bases between them. CDR1 and CDR2 (germline): PRHDT, FYEKMQ (reference sequence). DNA of the CDR3: TGTGCCAGCAGCTTATTACGTGGGAGGAGCACAGATACGCAGTATTTT. As protein: CASSLLRGRSTDTQYF. Variable domain in full (rest from reference TRBV13 and TRBJ2-3): AAGVIQSPRHLIKEKRETATLKCYPIPRHDTVYWYQQGPGQDPQFLISFYEKMQSDKGSIPDRFSAQQFSDYHSELNMSSLELGDSALYFCASSLLRGRSTDTQYFGPGTRLTVL.

The V gene is TRBV2, the J gene TRBJ1-5; D not resolved. This CDR3 contains 15 residues. The germline gives CDR1 SNHLY, CDR2 FYNNEI. V dropped 3 bases and J dropped 1 base, with 10 bases sitting between them. The CDR3 region has the DNA TGTGCCAGCAGTGATGAGGTGTGGAGCAATCAGCCCCAGCATTTT. Protein sequence: CASSDEVWSNQPQHF.